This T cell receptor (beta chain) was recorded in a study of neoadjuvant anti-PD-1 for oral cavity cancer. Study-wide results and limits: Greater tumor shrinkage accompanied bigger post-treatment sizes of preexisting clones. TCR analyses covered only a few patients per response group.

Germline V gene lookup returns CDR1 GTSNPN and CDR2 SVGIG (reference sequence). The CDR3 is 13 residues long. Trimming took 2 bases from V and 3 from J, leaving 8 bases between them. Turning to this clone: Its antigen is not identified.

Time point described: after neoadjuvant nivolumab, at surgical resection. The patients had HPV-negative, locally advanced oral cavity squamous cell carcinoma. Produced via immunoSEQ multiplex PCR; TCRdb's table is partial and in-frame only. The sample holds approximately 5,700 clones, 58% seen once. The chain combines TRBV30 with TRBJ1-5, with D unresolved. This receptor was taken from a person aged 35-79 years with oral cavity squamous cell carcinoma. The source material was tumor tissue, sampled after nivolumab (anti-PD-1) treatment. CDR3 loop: CAWSSQVNQPQHF. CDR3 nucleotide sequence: TGTGCCTGGAGTTCGCAGGTCAATCAGCCCCAGCATTTT.